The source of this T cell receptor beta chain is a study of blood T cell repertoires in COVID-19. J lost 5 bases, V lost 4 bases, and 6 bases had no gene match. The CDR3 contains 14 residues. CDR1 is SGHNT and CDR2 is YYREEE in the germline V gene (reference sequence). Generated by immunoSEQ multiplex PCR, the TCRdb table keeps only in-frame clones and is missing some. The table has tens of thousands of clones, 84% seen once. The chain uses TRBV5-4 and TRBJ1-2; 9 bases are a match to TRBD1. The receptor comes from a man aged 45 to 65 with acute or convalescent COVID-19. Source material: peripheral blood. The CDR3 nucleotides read TGTGCCAGCAGCGCCGGGGACAGGGAATATGGCTACACCTTC. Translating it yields CASSAGDREYGYTF.